This note documents a single TCR beta chain sequence. Its antigen is unidentified. Using immunoSEQ multiplex PCR, the repertoire was profiled, and TCRdb retains in-frame clones only, with some absent. The table shows around 27,000 clones, with around 83% occurring only once. The CDR3 loop spans 15 amino acids. V shed 0 bases and J shed 3 bases, with 12 bases lying between them. Looked up from germline, CDR1 is LGHNA and CDR2 is YNFKEQ. This entry is derived from a study of T cells in narcolepsy. Study-wide background: Patients with NT1 or NT2 and healthy control donors were enrolled. Study-level findings and limits: Autoreactive clone sequences were missing from some blood memory CD4+ repertoires. Healthy controls reportedly lacked the autoreactive clonotypes serially found in patients' blood.

The clonotype was recovered from a human donor with narcolepsy. The rearrangement joins TRBV4-2 to TRBJ2-7; no firm D call. The sequenced sample consisted of CD45RA- memory CD4+ T cells from PBMCs. CDR3 bases: TGTGCCAGCAGCCAAGATAAATATCGGAGCTACGAGCAGTACTTC. Encoded protein: CASSQDKYRSYEQYF.